These 13 T cell receptor beta chains were all obtained from the same sample, sequenced in a study of blood T cell repertoires in COVID-19. The data were produced by immunoSEQ multiplex PCR, yet TCRdb's version contains in-frame clones alone and is incomplete. This sample has around 290,000 clones, with about nine tenths found just once. The sequencing input was PBMCs or T cells enriched from blood (not recorded which). All receptors come from a woman between 40 and 55 years old who had recovered from COVID-19.

CDR3 bases: TGTGCCAGCAGCTTGGCCGGAGGGTACGGTTTAAACTATGGCTACACCTTC. Amino acid sequence: CASSLAGGYGLNYGYTF. The rearrangement joins TRBV5-8 to TRBJ1-2, with unresolved D. This CDR3 spans 17 amino acids. Germline loops: CDR1 SGHTS, CDR2 YDEGEE. The ends were cut back, 0 bases at V and 2 bases at J, with 17 bases in the middle.

J is TRBJ1-1 and V is TRBV29-1, with TRBD1 matching 7 bases. Germline assignment: CDR1 SQVTM and CDR2 ANQGSEA. The length of the CDR3 is 13 residues. The V segment lost 4 bases and the J segment 2 bases; nucleotides outside the gene matches: 4. The CDR3 spells CSVAGQYNTEAFF. For the CDR3, the DNA is TGCAGCGTTGCGGGACAGTATAACACTGAAGCTTTCTTT.

Remarks on this clone: Distinct nucleotide sequences in the sample also encode this CDR3. This rearrangement joins TRBV24-1 to TRBJ2-3; weak D call: TRBD2 (7 bases). This CDR3 is built from 15 residues. Trimming took 4 bases from V and 1 from J, leaving 11 bases between them. Germline CDR1 KGHDR, CDR2 SFDVKD. The CDR3 protein is CATSDPGGRTDTQYF. In DNA, the CDR3 is TGTGCCACCAGTGACCCCGGGGGGCGCACAGATACGCAGTATTTT.

J is TRBJ1-1 and V is TRBV7-9; 9 positions agree with TRBD1. V shed 2 bases, J shed 8 bases, and the junction held 3 bases outside the gene matches. The CDR3 covers 13 residues. Germline loops: CDR1 SEHNR, CDR2 FQNEAQ (reference sequence). The CDR3 region is CASSLNRGLEAFF. CDR3 in DNA: TGTGCCAGCAGCTTAAACAGGGGGCTAGAAGCTTTCTTT. Full variable domain (rest looked up from reference TRBV7-9 and TRBJ1-1): DTGVSQNPRHKITKRGQNVTFRCDPISEHNRLYWYRQTLGQGPEFLTYFQNEAQLEKSRLLSDRFSAERPKGSFSTLEIQRTEQGDSAMYLCASSLNRGLEAFFGQGTRLTVV.

The chain combines TRBV27 with TRBJ1-1; 8 bases agree with TRBD1. Germline CDR1 MNHEY, CDR2 SMNVEV (reference sequence). CDR3 length equals 17 residues. V shed 6 bases and J 0 bases; nucleotides not matched to a gene: 12. The DNA of the CDR3 is TGTGCCAGCAGGCCCACAGGGGGGCAGGGGATGAACACTGAAGCTTTCTTT. Translating it yields CASRPTGGQGMNTEAFF.

J is TRBJ2-5 and V is TRBV7-2; D may be TRBD2 (6 bases). The germline V gene has CDR1 SGHTA and CDR2 FQGNSA. V was shortened by 5 bases and J by 7 bases, with 20 bases between the two germline ends. The CDR3 contains 15 residues. CDR3 amino acids: CASSPGIAAMGTQYF. The CDR3 nucleotides are TGTGCCAGCAGCCCAGGAATAGCGGCCATGGGGACCCAGTACTTC.

V usage is TRBV7-2 and J usage is TRBJ1-4; the match to TRBD1 covers 8 bases. The V gene's germline CDR1 is SGHTA and CDR2 FQGNSA. The CDR3 length is 15 residues. Losses at the gene ends were 3 bases for V and 7 bases for J; bases not matched to a gene: 7. The chain's CDR3 is CASSLRQGISEKLFF. The CDR3 DNA follows: TGTGCCAGCAGCTTGCGACAGGGGATTAGTGAAAAACTGTTTTTT.

The rearrangement uses TRBV5-1 and TRBJ2-2, with TRBD2 as a possible D gene (5 bases). The CDR3 spans 15 residues. V was shortened by 4 bases and J by 7 bases, with 17 bases between the two germline ends. The V gene's germline CDR1 is SGHRS and CDR2 YFSETQ. CDR3 loop: CASSGQTSLGGELFF. CDR3 DNA: TGCGCCAGCAGCGGCCAAACTAGTCTAGGCGGGGAGCTGTTTTTT. Combining the CDR3 with reference TRBV5-1 and TRBJ2-2 gives the whole variable domain KAGVTQTPRYLIKTRGQQVTLSCSPISGHRSVSWYQQTPGQGLQFLFEYFSETQRNKGNFPGRFSGRQFSNSRSEMNVSTLELGDSALYLCASSGQTSLGGELFFGEGSRLTVL.

The genes are TRBV4-3 and TRBJ2-1, with D possibly being TRBD2 (5 bases). The V gene lost 3 bases and the J gene lost 0 bases, with 12 bases spanning the gap. The CDR3 spans 16 residues. CDR1 and CDR2 from the germline V gene are LGHNA and YSLEER. The CDR3 sequence is CASSHSAVASYNEQFF. CDR3 nucleotides: TGCGCCAGCAGCCACTCAGCGGTCGCCTCCTACAATGAGCAGTTCTTC.

The rearrangement links TRBV30 to TRBJ2-1; D might be TRBD2 (5 bases). CDR1 GTSNPN and CDR2 SVGIG come from the germline V gene (reference sequence). This CDR3 spans 10 amino acids. V was shortened by 8 bases and J by 6 bases, with 8 bases between the two germline ends. The CDR3 DNA follows: TGTGCCGGACGGGGCAATGAGCAGTTCTTC. It is translated as CAGRGNEQFF. Looking up the rest from reference TRBV30 and TRBJ2-1 gives the full variable domain: SQTIHQWPATLVQPVGSPLSLECTVEGTSNPNLYWYRQAAGRGLQLLFYSVGIGQISSEVPQNLSASRPQDRQFILSSKKLLLSDSGFYLCAGRGNEQFFGPGTRLTVL.

The chain couples TRBV3-1 (or the pseudogene TRBV3-2) to TRBJ1-2, with D tentatively TRBD1 (6 bases). Germline V lookup: CDR1 LGHDT, CDR2 YNNKEL (reference sequence). The CDR3 is 14 residues long. V shed 0 bases and J shed 5 bases, with 10 bases lying between them. In DNA form, the CDR3 reads TGTGCCAGCAGCCAAGATCTCCAGGGGTATGGCTACACCTTC. Protein product: CASSQDLQGYGYTF.

The chain uses TRBV10-1 and TRBJ1-1; D may be TRBD1 (5 bases). The CDR3 length is 17 residues. Germline lookup yields CDR1 WNHNN and CDR2 SYGVQD (reference sequence). V lost 1 base to trimming and J lost 0 bases, with 15 bases between them. CDR3 in amino acids: CASSELLHRNMNTEAFF. CDR3 nucleotides: TGCGCCAGCAGTGAGTTGCTGCACAGGAACATGAACACTGAAGCTTTCTTT.

The chain uses TRBV7-8 and TRBJ2-7, with D tentatively TRBD2 (6 bases). Germline lookup yields CDR1 SGHVS and CDR2 FQNEAQ. Trimming removed 5 bases at V and 4 bases at J, with 15 bases between. The CDR3 extends over 14 amino acids. For the CDR3, the DNA is TGTGCCAGCAGCACTCCGACTAGATCTTACGAGCAGTACTTC. Translated: CASSTPTRSYEQYF.